The 17 T cell receptor beta chains reported below all come from one sample, sequenced in a study of identical twins. From the 5' RACE reads, TCRdb called clonotypes with MiXCR, one entry per CDR3 protein. The data hold 500,000 to 700,000 distinct CDR3 sequences, with about 7% observed a single time. In addition, the sample was reused for a study of yellow fever vaccine responses in identical twins.

The material sequenced was PBMCs. These receptor sequences come from a woman aged 18-29 years in good health.

This clonotype was detected ten times or more. This chain uses TRBV3-1 with TRBJ1-6; 7 bases align to TRBD1. V shed 0 bases, J shed 13 bases, and the junction held 6 bases outside the gene matches. Per the germline V gene, CDR1 is LGHDT and CDR2 is YNNKEL (reference sequence). The length of the CDR3 is 14 residues. The CDR3 reads CASSQDQDRWPLHF. As DNA, the CDR3 is TGTGCCAGCAGCCAAGATCAGGACAGGTGGCCCCTCCACTTT.

This clonotype was counted ten times or more. The junction shows a germline mismatch at one end, possibly a read error. The rearrangement uses TRBV12-3 or TRBV12-4 and TRBJ1-4, with a weak D call TRBD1 (5 bases). The CDR3 is made up of 14 amino acids. The CDR3 spells CASSLGATNEKLFF. The CDR3 region has the DNA TGTGCCAGCAGCTTAGGGGCAACTAATGAAAAACTGTTTTTT.

At least ten counts were recorded for this clonotype. The chain recombines TRBV12-3 or TRBV12-4 with TRBJ1-5; D is uncertain. The CDR3 loop spans 12 amino acids. The germline V and J ends were trimmed by 5 bases and 4 bases, with 6 bases remaining between them. CDR3 DNA sequence: TGTGCCAGCAGTCCAGGAAATCAGCCCCAGCATTTT. Amino acids: CASSPGNQPQHF.

This clonotype was detected many times. This chain connects TRBV24-1 to TRBJ2-3, with 8 bases that match TRBD2. Unmatched junction bases numbered 10, after V lost 1 base and J lost 2 bases. The CDR3 is 18 residues long. The germline CDR1 and CDR2 sequences are KGHDR and SFDVKD. The CDR3 sequence: CATSDFLGGGISTDTQYF. The CDR3 nucleotides are TGTGCCACCAGTGATTTCCTCGGGGGGGGTATCTCCACAGATACGCAGTATTTT.

This clonotype has ten or more counts. The gene calls are TRBV29-1 and TRBJ2-3; 10 bases fit TRBD1. CDR1 and CDR2 (germline): SQVTM, ANQGSEA. CDR3 length equals 17 residues. J was trimmed by 4 bases and V by 7 bases; bases with no gene match: 17. The CDR3 region is CSGEGTGDYPRADTQYF. The CDR3 coding sequence is TGCAGCGGAGAGGGGACAGGGGACTATCCGAGGGCAGATACGCAGTATTTT.

This clonotype was seen more than once but under ten times. The gene calls are TRBV20-1 and TRBJ2-4; tentative D call: TRBD2 (6 bases). The V gene's germline CDR1 is DFQATT and CDR2 SNEGSKA (reference sequence). This CDR3 comprises 15 residues. Between the trimmed V and J ends, which lost 6 bases and 0 bases, there was a span of 15 bases. The CDR3 bases are TGCAGTGCAGCTCCGGGACTCCTAGCCAAAAACATTCAGTACTTC. Amino acids: CSAAPGLLAKNIQYF.

The chain recombines TRBV15 with TRBJ1-4; 11 bases are shared with TRBD1. V shed 0 bases and J 12 bases; nucleotides not matched to a gene: 6. This CDR3 has 15 residues. CDR1 and CDR2 from the germline V gene are LNHNV and YYDKDF (reference sequence). The CDR3 coding sequence is TGTGCCACCAGCAGAGATTTGGGGACAGGGGGGGAACTGTTTTTT. Its translation: CATSRDLGTGGELFF. Full variable domain (outside the CDR3, taken from reference TRBV15 and TRBJ1-4): DAMVIQNPRYQVTQFGKPVTLSCSQTLNHNVMYWYQQKSSQAPKLLFHYYDKDFNNEADTPDNFQSRRPNTSFCFLDIRSPGLGDTAMYLCATSRDLGTGGELFFGSGTQLSVL.

This clonotype has ten or more counts. The genes are TRBV20-1 and TRBJ1-2, with 10 bases identical to TRBD1. This CDR3 has 12 amino acids. The germline gives CDR1 DFQATT, CDR2 SNEGSKA (reference sequence). Trimming took 6 bases from V and 4 from J; bases not matched to a gene: 2. As DNA, the CDR3 is TGCAGTGCCGACAGGGGGCTCTATGGCTACACCTTC. Its protein is CSADRGLYGYTF.

CDR3 sequence: CSVEWAGGPYNEQFF. The CDR3, as DNA: TGCAGCGTTGAATGGGCGGGAGGGCCTTACAATGAGCAGTTCTTC. The chain recombines TRBV29-1 with TRBJ2-1; 9 nucleotides align to TRBD2. Looked up from germline, CDR1 is SQVTM and CDR2 is ANQGSEA. The length of the CDR3 is 15 residues. Unmatched junction bases numbered 6, after V lost 2 bases and J lost 4 bases.

The DNA of the CDR3 is TGTGCCAACAGCTCACTGACCGGGACCCAAGAGACCCAGTACTTC. Its translation: CANSSLTGTQETQYF. This chain links TRBV6-1 with TRBJ2-5, with D possibly called TRBD1 or TRBD2 (5 bases each). The V gene's germline CDR1 is MNHNS and CDR2 SASEGT. V dropped 10 bases and J dropped 1 base, with 19 bases sitting between them. The CDR3 runs 15 residues.

This clonotype was observed once. The chain employs TRBV20-1 and TRBJ2-1; D might be TRBD2 (7 bases). The CDR3 has 16 amino acids. Germline lookup yields CDR1 DFQATT and CDR2 SNEGSKA (reference sequence). V was shortened by 3 bases and J by 6 bases, with 21 bases between the two germline ends. CDR3 region: CSASRQEGGPGNEQFF. In nucleotides, the CDR3 is TGCAGTGCTAGTAGGCAAGAGGGGGGGCCGGGCAATGAGCAGTTCTTC.

The chain links TRBV10-3 to TRBJ2-3; 12 positions agree with TRBD2. CDR1 ENHRY and CDR2 SYGVKD come from the germline V gene. The CDR3 loop spans 21 amino acids. J lost 2 bases, V lost 0 bases, and 15 bases had no gene match. CDR3: CAISESIGTSGFRPFTDTQYF. The CDR3 DNA reads TGTGCCATCAGTGAGTCGATAGGGACTAGCGGGTTTCGTCCCTTCACAGATACGCAGTATTTT.

The V gene is TRBV12-3 or TRBV12-4, the J gene TRBJ1-2; D is possibly TRBD1 (6 bases). V gave up 5 bases and J gave up 3 bases, with 10 bases separating them. The CDR3 is 13 amino acids. Here the CDR3 reads CASSENRDYGYTF. In DNA, the CDR3 is TGTGCCAGCAGTGAAAACAGGGACTATGGCTACACCTTC.

This clonotype has more than one count but fewer than ten. One end of the junction is discordant with germline, which a read error may explain. The V gene is TRBV12-3 or TRBV12-4, the J gene TRBJ1-3; D is perhaps TRBD1 (6 bases). The CDR3 length is 15 residues. CDR3 sequence: CASSPIQGSGNTTYF. CDR3 coding DNA: TGTGCCAGCAGTCCGATACAGGGATCTGGAAACACCACATATTTT.

The chain joins TRBV18 to TRBJ2-5; TRBD1 or TRBD2 may be the D gene (5 bases each). Trimming shortened V by 0 bases and J by 4 bases, and 9 bases separated the two germline ends. The germline CDR1 and CDR2 sequences are KGHSH and LQKENI. The CDR3 is 14 residues long. The CDR3 region is CASSPPAGTETQYF. Written as DNA, the CDR3 is TGTGCCAGCTCACCACCTGCAGGGACAGAGACCCAGTACTTC.

The chain combines TRBV5-6 with TRBJ2-7; 7 bases fit TRBD1. The V segment lost 4 bases and the J segment 6 bases; nucleotides outside the gene matches: 13. This CDR3 contains 15 residues. The V gene's germline CDR1 is SGHDT and CDR2 YYEEEE. CDR3 sequence (DNA): TGTGCCAGCAGCGGGGGTAATACAGGGGTCTCCGAGCAGTACTTC. Protein: CASSGGNTGVSEQYF. The whole variable domain, remainder taken from reference TRBV5-6 and TRBJ2-7, is DAGVTQSPTHLIKTRGQQVTLRCSPKSGHDTVSWYQQALGQGPQFIFQYYEEEERQRGNFPDRFSGHQFPNYSSELNVNALLLGDSALYLCASSGGNTGVSEQYFGPGTRLTVT.

This sequence joins TRBV20-1 and TRBJ2-1, with 9 bases matching TRBD2. Germline CDR1 reads DFQATT; CDR2 reads SNEGSKA (reference sequence). The CDR3 extends over 15 amino acids. V lost 0 bases and J lost 7; bases outside the gene matches: 7. CDR3 in DNA: TGCAGTGCTAGAGATGAGCGGCTAGCGGGGAATGAGCAGTTCTTC. Translated: CSARDERLAGNEQFF.